This entry lists 28 T cell receptor beta chains sequenced from one sample in a study of T cell responses to AZD1222 COVID-19 vaccine. Sequenced by immunoSEQ multiplex PCR; TCRdb stores in-frame clones only, minus some. Among about 78,000 clones listed, roughly nine tenths were seen once. Source: peripheral blood, taken on day 0 of AZD1222 vaccination. These receptor sequences come from an adult in good health.

The chain employs TRBV28 and TRBJ2-1; D tentatively reads TRBD1 or TRBD2 (6 bases each). Trimming shortened V by 5 bases and J by 7 bases, and 15 bases separated the two germline ends. This CDR3 has 14 amino acids. Germline V lookup: CDR1 MDHEN, CDR2 SYDVKM. CDR3 amino acids: CASSGGGIQNEQFF. The CDR3 DNA follows: TGTGCCAGCAGTGGAGGGGGGATTCAGAATGAGCAGTTCTTC.

The chain couples TRBV7-9 to TRBJ1-2, with D unclear. The CDR3 is 15 amino acids. Germline CDR1 is SEHNR and CDR2 is FQNEAQ (reference sequence). The V end was cut by 5 bases, the J end by 0 bases, with 13 bases between. DNA of the CDR3: TGTGCCAGCAGCCCGCCCACCGCCGCTAACTATGGCTACACCTTC. As protein: CASSPPTAANYGYTF.

The chain joins TRBV5-1 to TRBJ1-6, with unresolved D. Germline CDR1 is SGHRS and CDR2 is YFSETQ. Trimming took off 0 bases at V and 10 bases at J, with 17 bases between the two ends. CDR3 size: 16 residues. In DNA, the CDR3 is TGCGCCAGCAGCTTGGTGAGCGGGCAGGTCGGCTCACCCCTCCACTTT. Translation: CASSLVSGQVGSPLHF.

This chain links TRBV7-2 with TRBJ1-2; D possibly corresponds to TRBD1 (6 bases). V was shortened by 8 bases and J by 8 bases, with 18 bases between the two germline ends. The CDR3 runs to 13 residues. Germline-derived CDR1 and CDR2 are SGHTA and FQGNSA. CDR3 nucleotide sequence: TGTGCCAGCTCTTATACAGGGTCGGGAGGCTACACCTTC. This gives the protein CASSYTGSGGYTF.

This CDR3 is CASSWVGANEKLFF. CDR3 in DNA: TGTGCCAGCAGCTGGGTGGGTGCTAATGAAAAACTGTTTTTT. The V gene is TRBV5-6, the J gene TRBJ1-4; D not resolved. The CDR3 extends over 14 amino acids. CDR1 SGHDT and CDR2 YYEEEE come from the germline V gene. With 3 bases removed from V and 3 bases from J, the gap between germline ends came to 9 bases.

A single count supports this clone. The J gene is TRBJ2-1, the V gene TRBV6-2 or TRBV6-3; D remains ambiguous. V lost 0 bases to trimming and J lost 5 bases, with 14 bases between them. Per germline, CDR1 MNHEY and CDR2 SVGEGT. The CDR3 runs to 16 residues. CDR3 nucleotide sequence: TGTGCCAGCAGTTACTCGTTACAGTCTCTCAACAATGAGCAGTTCTTC. It encodes CASSYSLQSLNNEQFF.

The chain recombines TRBV7-7 with TRBJ2-1; the D gene is possibly TRBD2 (6 bases). CDR1 is SSHAT and CDR2 is FNYEAQ in the germline V gene (reference sequence). The CDR3 is 15 amino acids. The germline V and J ends were trimmed by 3 bases and 0 bases, with 9 bases remaining between them. This CDR3 reads CASSFSGGSYNEQFF. The CDR3, as DNA: TGTGCCAGCAGCTTTAGCGGAGGCTCCTACAATGAGCAGTTCTTC.

This chain uses TRBV12-3 or TRBV12-4 with TRBJ2-5; D remains unclear. The CDR3 has 12 residues. V lost 3 bases and J lost 2, with 4 bases in between. The CDR3 sequence: CASSFLQETQYF. The CDR3 DNA sequence: TGTGCCAGCAGTTTTTTGCAAGAGACCCAGTACTTC.

This clone showed up just once. This chain joins TRBV7-6 and TRBJ2-1, with 12 bases fitting TRBD2. V shed 3 bases, J shed 9 bases, and the junction held 9 bases outside the gene matches. Germline-derived CDR1 and CDR2 are SGHVS and FNYEAQ. The CDR3 sequence is 16 residues long. Here the CDR3 reads CASSFGGLAGPREQFF. CDR3 sequence (DNA): TGTGCCAGCAGCTTTGGGGGACTAGCGGGCCCTCGTGAGCAGTTCTTC.

The rearrangement joins TRBV3-1 (or the pseudogene TRBV3-2) to TRBJ1-2; perhaps TRBD1 as D (5 bases). CDR3 length: 14 residues. V lost 4 bases and J lost 3, with 12 bases in between. The germline V gene has CDR1 LGHDT and CDR2 YNNKEL (reference sequence). The CDR3 DNA is TGTGCCAGCAGCCCTATCCCGGGGGACTATGGCTACACCTTC. This encodes CASSPIPGDYGYTF.

The chain uses TRBV5-4 and TRBJ2-5; 9 bases fit TRBD2. The V gene end was trimmed by 3 bases and the J gene end by 5 bases; junction bases not matched to a gene: 8. Germline CDR1 is SGHNT and CDR2 is YYREEE (reference sequence). The CDR3 spans 15 residues. CDR3 in amino acids: CASSSPSGVEETQYF. CDR3 DNA: TGTGCCAGCAGCTCGCCTAGCGGGGTGGAGGAGACCCAGTACTTC.

This sequence joins TRBV6-5 and TRBJ2-7; 8 bases align to TRBD2. This CDR3 has 13 amino acids. In germline, CDR1 is MNHEY, CDR2 SVGAGI. After removal of 6 bases from V and 6 bases from J, the junction contained 7 bases not matched to a gene. The CDR3 is CASRSSGLGEQYF. The CDR3 DNA follows: TGTGCCAGCAGGTCTAGCGGGCTAGGCGAGCAGTACTTC.

The chain combines TRBV5-5 with TRBJ1-1; no reliable D call. CDR1 and CDR2 (germline): SGHKS, YYEKEE (reference sequence). V was pared by 4 bases and J by 0 bases, with 13 bases between. The CDR3 loop spans 15 amino acids. The DNA for the CDR3 is TGTGCCAGCAGCAACGTACAAACACTGAACACTGAAGCTTTCTTT. This codes for CASSNVQTLNTEAFF. Supplemented by reference TRBV5-5 and TRBJ1-1, the full variable domain reads DAGVTQSPTHLIKTRGQQVTLRCSPISGHKSVSWYQQVLGQGPQFIFQYYEKEERGRGNFPDRFSARQFPNYSSELNVNALLLGDSALYLCASSNVQTLNTEAFFGQGTRLTVV.

The chain has TRBV5-6 and TRBJ2-7; no firm D call. The CDR3 consists of 13 residues. Germline-derived CDR1 and CDR2 are SGHDT and YYEEEE. V dropped 0 bases and J dropped 4 bases, with 8 bases sitting between them. CDR3 DNA: TGTGCCAGCAGCTTGGGCTCAACGTACGAGCAGTACTTC. Amino acid sequence: CASSLGSTYEQYF.

This clone has just a few counts. The V call is TRBV14, the J call TRBJ2-7, with D unclear. V lost 0 bases and J 5 bases, leaving 11 bases between the germline ends. The CDR3 totals 14 residues. Germline CDR1 and CDR2: SGHDN and FVKESK. In nucleotides, the CDR3 is TGTGCCAGCAGCCAAGATCACATAGGGAACGAGCAGTACTTC. Encoded protein: CASSQDHIGNEQYF.

The chain couples TRBV7-2 to TRBJ1-5; D might be TRBD1 (5 bases). Germline V lookup: CDR1 SGHTA, CDR2 FQGNSA. The CDR3 runs 15 residues. V lost 2 bases to trimming and J lost 7 bases, with 15 bases between them. The CDR3 DNA reads TGTGCCAGCAGCTTAAGGGGCAGGGAGAGGCAGCCCCAGCATTTT. This codes for CASSLRGRERQPQHF.

In DNA, the CDR3 is TGTGCCAGCAGACTAGAGGGAGGTCAAGAGACCCAGTACTTC. Translated: CASRLEGGQETQYF. The chain employs TRBV21-1 and TRBJ2-5; the table's D call, TRBD2, has no DNA check behind it. TRBV21-1 is shown as a pseudogene. This CDR3 spans 14 amino acids.

The chain joins TRBV9 to TRBJ1-6; D is unclear. CDR1 SGDLS and CDR2 YYNGEE come from the germline V gene. The CDR3 runs 14 residues. Trimming cost V 4 bases and J 5 bases, with 10 bases left between them. The CDR3 spells CASSPEVNNSPLHF. Here the CDR3 DNA reads TGTGCCAGCAGCCCGGAGGTCAATAATTCACCCCTCCACTTT.

The chain has TRBV24-1 and TRBJ2-3, with 10 bases that match TRBD1. The germline V gene has CDR1 KGHDR and CDR2 SFDVKD. CDR3 length: 18 residues. J lost 2 bases, V lost 3 bases, and 10 bases had no gene match. The CDR3 DNA reads as TGTGCCACCAGTGATGGACAGGGGGTTCCCCCCCACACAGATACGCAGTATTTT. This codes for CATSDGQGVPPHTDTQYF.

A word on this clone: Other nucleotide sequences in the sample specify the same CDR3. V is TRBV7-9 and J is TRBJ2-7; D is perhaps TRBD1 or TRBD2 (5 bases each). The length of the CDR3 is 13 residues. Germline values: CDR1 SEHNR, CDR2 FQNEAQ (reference sequence). Trimming removed 3 bases at V and 0 bases at J, with 6 bases between. The DNA for the CDR3 is TGTGCCAGCAGCTTCGGGGCCTCCTACGAGCAGTACTTC. Translated: CASSFGASYEQYF. Complete variable domain (other parts from reference TRBV7-9 and TRBJ2-7): DTGVSQNPRHKITKRGQNVTFRCDPISEHNRLYWYRQTLGQGPEFLTYFQNEAQLEKSRLLSDRFSAERPKGSFSTLEIQRTEQGDSAMYLCASSFGASYEQYFGPGTRLTVT.

The V gene is TRBV14, the J gene TRBJ2-2; D call uncertain. Trimming removed 3 bases at V and 8 bases at J, with 10 bases between. CDR1 and CDR2 from the germline V gene are SGHDN and FVKESK. The CDR3 length is 13 residues. CDR3 region: CASSQIRQGELFF. The CDR3 DNA is TGTGCCAGCAGCCAGATCCGGCAGGGGGAGCTGTTTTTT. Filled out from reference TRBV14 and TRBJ2-2, the complete variable domain reads EAGVTQFPSHSVIEKGQTVTLRCDPISGHDNLYWYRRVMGKEIKFLLHFVKESKQDESGMPNNRFLAERTGGTYSTLKVQPAELEDSGVYFCASSQIRQGELFFGEGSRLTVL.

The chain recombines TRBV12-5 with TRBJ1-1; unclear D gene. This CDR3 spans 14 amino acids. The germline V gene has CDR1 LGHNT and CDR2 FRNRAP. V lost 5 bases and J 4 bases, leaving 14 bases between the germline ends. CDR3 nucleotides: TGTGCTAGTGGTCCAATCCGAACTCCCACTGAAGCTTTCTTT. It translates to CASGPIRTPTEAFF. Full variable domain (missing parts from reference TRBV12-5 and TRBJ1-1): DARVTQTPRHKVTEMGQEVTMRCQPILGHNTVFWYRQTMMQGLELLAYFRNRAPLDDSGMPKDRFSAEMPDATLATLKIQPSEPRDSAVYFCASGPIRTPTEAFFGQGTRLTVV.

The rearrangement joins TRBV7-9 to TRBJ2-1; D is unclear. Trimming pared 4 bases from V and 6 bases from J, leaving 7 bases between. Germline assignment: CDR1 SEHNR and CDR2 FQNEAQ (reference sequence). CDR3 length: 12 amino acids. Here the CDR3 reads CASSSRSNEQFF. Written as DNA, the CDR3 is TGTGCCAGCAGCTCCCGGAGCAATGAGCAGTTCTTC. Complete variable domain (other parts from reference TRBV7-9 and TRBJ2-1): DTGVSQNPRHKITKRGQNVTFRCDPISEHNRLYWYRQTLGQGPEFLTYFQNEAQLEKSRLLSDRFSAERPKGSFSTLEIQRTEQGDSAMYLCASSSRSNEQFFGPGTRLTVL.

The chain recombines TRBV30 with TRBJ2-5, with D tentatively TRBD1 or TRBD2 (6 bases each). Trimming pared 3 bases from V and 4 bases from J, leaving 9 bases between. The CDR3 length is 12 residues. The germline V gene has CDR1 GTSNPN and CDR2 SVGIG (reference sequence). DNA for the CDR3: TGTGCCTGGAGCGGGGGCAGAGAGACCCAGTACTTC. Encoded protein: CAWSGGRETQYF.

The chain uses TRBV18 and TRBJ1-1; D is ambiguous. There are 15 residues in the CDR3. Germline V lookup: CDR1 KGHSH, CDR2 LQKENI. Trimming removed 3 bases at V and 0 bases at J, with 11 bases between. The CDR3 here is CASSPGEGLNTEAFF. The CDR3 DNA sequence: TGTGCCAGCTCACCTGGGGAGGGTTTGAACACTGAAGCTTTCTTT.

The CDR3 region is CASSPGARGYYEQYF. CDR3 bases: TGTGCCAGCTCACCCGGGGCCCGCGGCTACTACGAGCAGTACTTC. The rearrangement uses TRBV18 and TRBJ2-7; D is possibly TRBD1 or TRBD2 (5 bases each). CDR1 is KGHSH, CDR2 LQKENI, per germline. The CDR3 is 15 amino acids. The V gene lost 3 bases and the J gene lost 3 bases, with 15 bases spanning the gap.

This chain connects TRBV6-2 or TRBV6-3 to TRBJ1-2, with D perhaps matching TRBD1 (5 bases). The CDR3 is 14 amino acids. Germline lookup yields CDR1 MNHEY and CDR2 SVGEGT. V was shortened by 5 bases and J by 4 bases, with 14 bases between the two germline ends. As DNA, the CDR3 is TGTGCCAGCAGTGCAACCGGGACCATCTATGGCTACACCTTC. Translation: CASSATGTIYGYTF.

The chain carries TRBV3-1 (or the pseudogene TRBV3-2) and TRBJ1-1, with no clear D. The V end was cut by 2 bases, the J end by 1 base, with 8 bases between. This CDR3 is built from 14 residues. Germline V gene sequence: CDR1 LGHDT, CDR2 YNNKEL (reference sequence). CDR3 protein: CASSQSERNTEAFF. For the CDR3, the DNA is TGTGCCAGCAGCCAAAGCGAACGGAACACTGAAGCTTTCTTT.